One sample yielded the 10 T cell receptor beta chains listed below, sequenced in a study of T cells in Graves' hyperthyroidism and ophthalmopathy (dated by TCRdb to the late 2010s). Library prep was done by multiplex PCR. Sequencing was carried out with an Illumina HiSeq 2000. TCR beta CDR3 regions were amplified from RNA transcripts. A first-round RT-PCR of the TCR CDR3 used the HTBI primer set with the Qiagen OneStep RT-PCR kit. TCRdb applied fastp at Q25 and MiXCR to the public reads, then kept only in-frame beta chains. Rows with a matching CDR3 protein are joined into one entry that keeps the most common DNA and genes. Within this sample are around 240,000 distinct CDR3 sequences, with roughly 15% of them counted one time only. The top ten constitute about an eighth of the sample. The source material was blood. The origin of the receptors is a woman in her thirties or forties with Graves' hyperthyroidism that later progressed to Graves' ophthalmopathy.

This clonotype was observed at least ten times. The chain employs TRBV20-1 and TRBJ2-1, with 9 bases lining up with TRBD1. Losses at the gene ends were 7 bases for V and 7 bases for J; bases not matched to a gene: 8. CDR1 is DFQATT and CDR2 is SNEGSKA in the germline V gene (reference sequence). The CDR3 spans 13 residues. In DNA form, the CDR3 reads TGCAGTGTCACACAGGGGGCCCGGAATGAGCAGTTCTTC. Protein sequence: CSVTQGARNEQFF.

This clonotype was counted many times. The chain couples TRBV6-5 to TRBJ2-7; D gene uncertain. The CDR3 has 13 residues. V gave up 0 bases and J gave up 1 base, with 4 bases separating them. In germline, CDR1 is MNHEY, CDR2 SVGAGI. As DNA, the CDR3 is TGTGCCAGCAGTTACTCCCCGTCCTACGAGCAGTACTTC. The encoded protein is CASSYSPSYEQYF.

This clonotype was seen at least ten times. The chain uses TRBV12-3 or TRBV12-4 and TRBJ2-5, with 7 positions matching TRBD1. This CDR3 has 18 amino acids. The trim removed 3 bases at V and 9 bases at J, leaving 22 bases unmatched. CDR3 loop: CASSFIGSGGSYREAQYF. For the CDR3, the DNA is TGTGCCAGCAGTTTTATTGGATCAGGGGGATCTTACCGCGAGGCCCAGTACTTC.

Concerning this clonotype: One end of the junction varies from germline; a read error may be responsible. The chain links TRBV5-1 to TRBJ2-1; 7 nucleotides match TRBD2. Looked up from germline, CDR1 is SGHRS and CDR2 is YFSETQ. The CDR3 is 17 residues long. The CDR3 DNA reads TGCGCCAGCAGCTTGCCTCCGAGCGGGGAGCCCTACAATGAGCAGGTCTTC. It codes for CASSLPPSGEPYNEQVF. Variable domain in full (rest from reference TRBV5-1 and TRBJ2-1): KAGVTQTPRYLIKTRGQQVTLSCSPISGHRSVSWYQQTPGQGLQFLFEYFSETQRNKGNFPGRFSGRQFSNSRSEMNVSTLELGDSALYLCASSLPPSGEPYNEQVFGPGTRLTVL.

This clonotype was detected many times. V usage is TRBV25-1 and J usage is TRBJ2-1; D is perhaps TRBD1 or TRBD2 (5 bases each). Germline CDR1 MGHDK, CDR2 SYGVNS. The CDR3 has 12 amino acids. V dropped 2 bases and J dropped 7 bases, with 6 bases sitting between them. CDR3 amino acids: CASSEEGNEQFF. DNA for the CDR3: TGTGCCAGCAGTGAAGAGGGGAATGAGCAGTTCTTC.

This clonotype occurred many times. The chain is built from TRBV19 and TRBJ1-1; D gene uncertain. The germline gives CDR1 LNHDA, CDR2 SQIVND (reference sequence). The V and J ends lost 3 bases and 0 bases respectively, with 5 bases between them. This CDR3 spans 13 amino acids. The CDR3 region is CASSIGVNTEAFF. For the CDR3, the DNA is TGTGCCAGTAGTATCGGAGTGAACACTGAAGCTTTCTTT.

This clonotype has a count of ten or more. The CDR3 loop is CASSPRSFASGNTIYF. For the CDR3, the DNA is TGTGCCAGCTCACCTCGATCATTCGCCTCTGGAAACACCATATATTTT. The V gene is TRBV18, the J gene TRBJ1-3, with unresolved D. The ends were cut back, 3 bases at V and 0 bases at J, with 12 bases in the middle. The CDR3 length is 16 residues. Germline assignment: CDR1 KGHSH and CDR2 LQKENI.

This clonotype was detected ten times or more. The CDR3 region has the DNA TGTGCCAGCAGTGGTGGAACTAGCGGGGTTCTAAACATTCAGTACTTC. The encoded protein is CASSGGTSGVLNIQYF. The chain recombines TRBV2 with TRBJ2-4; 10 positions match TRBD2. Per the germline V gene, CDR1 is SNHLY and CDR2 is FYNNEI. This CDR3 has 16 amino acids. V dropped 4 bases and J dropped 6; count of bases not matched to a gene: 9. Full variable domain (rest looked up from reference TRBV2 and TRBJ2-4): EPEVTQTPSHQVTQMGQEVILRCVPISNHLYFYWYRQILGQKVEFLVSFYNNEISEKSEIFDDQFSVERPDGSNFTLKIRSTKLEDSAMYFCASSGGTSGVLNIQYFGAGTRLSVL.

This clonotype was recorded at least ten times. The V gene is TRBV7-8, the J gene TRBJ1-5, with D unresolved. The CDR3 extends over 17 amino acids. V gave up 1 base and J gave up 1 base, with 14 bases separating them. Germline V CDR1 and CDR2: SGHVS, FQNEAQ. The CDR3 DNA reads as TGTGCCAGCAGCTTAGAAGGGTCTATGTGGAGCAATCAGCCCCAGCATTTT. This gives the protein CASSLEGSMWSNQPQHF.

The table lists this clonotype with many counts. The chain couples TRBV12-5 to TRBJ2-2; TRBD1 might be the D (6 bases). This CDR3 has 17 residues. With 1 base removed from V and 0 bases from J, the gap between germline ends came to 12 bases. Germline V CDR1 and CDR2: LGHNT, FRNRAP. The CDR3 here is CASGLANQGTNTGELFF. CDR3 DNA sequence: TGTGCTAGTGGTTTGGCTAATCAGGGGACGAACACCGGGGAGCTGTTTTTT. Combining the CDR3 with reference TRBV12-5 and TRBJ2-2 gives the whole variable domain DARVTQTPRHKVTEMGQEVTMRCQPILGHNTVFWYRQTMMQGLELLAYFRNRAPLDDSGMPKDRFSAEMPDATLATLKIQPSEPRDSAVYFCASGLANQGTNTGELFFGEGSRLTVL.